A single sample is the source of the 18 T cell receptor beta chains below, sequenced in a study of blood T cell repertoires in COVID-19. The protocol was immunoSEQ multiplex PCR, while the TCRdb copy is restricted to in-frame clones and leaves out a portion. The table lists 400,000 to 550,000 clones, about 89% of them singletons. The specimen was peripheral blood. Receptors were obtained from a woman in her thirties with acute or convalescent COVID-19.

The CDR3 here is CASSLVRLRSYTGELFF. The CDR3 bases are TGTGCCAGCAGCTTAGTACGGCTCCGGAGTTATACCGGGGAGCTGTTTTTT. This chain connects TRBV11-2 to TRBJ2-2; D gene ambiguous. Germline loops: CDR1 SGHAT, CDR2 FQNNGV. The CDR3 is made up of 17 amino acids. Trimming took off 1 base at V and 5 bases at J, with 17 bases between the two ends. Looking up the rest from reference TRBV11-2 and TRBJ2-2 gives the full variable domain: EAGVAQSPRYKIIEKRQSVAFWCNPISGHATLYWYQQILGQGPKLLIQFQNNGVVDDSQLPKDRFSAERLKGVDSTLKIQPAKLEDSAVYLCASSLVRLRSYTGELFFGEGSRLTVL.

This chain joins TRBV7-9 and TRBJ1-5; D unclear. The V and J ends lost 1 base and 6 bases respectively, with 13 bases between them. This CDR3 contains 15 residues. Germline CDR1 is SEHNR and CDR2 is FQNEAQ (reference sequence). CDR3 bases: TGTGCCAGCAGCTTAGAGTCGGAAGGCGGTCAGCCCCAGCATTTT. Encoded protein: CASSLESEGGQPQHF.

The chain recombines TRBV28 with TRBJ1-1; the D is unclear. The germline V gene encodes CDR1 MDHEN and CDR2 SYDVKM. The CDR3 is 12 residues long. V was trimmed by 5 bases and J by 6 bases, leaving 10 bases between them. CDR3 amino acids: CASSLGAPEAFF. CDR3 nucleotide sequence: TGTGCCAGCAGTCTAGGAGCACCTGAAGCTTTCTTT.

The DNA for the CDR3 is TGCAGCGTTTCTGGGGGCGCTGGCTACACCTTC. Residues: CSVSGGAGYTF. This chain links TRBV29-1 with TRBJ1-2; TRBD1 is a possible D gene (6 bases). This CDR3 region has 11 residues. Germline V gives CDR1 SQVTM, CDR2 ANQGSEA. V lost 5 bases, J lost 7 bases, and 11 bases lay in between.

J is TRBJ1-3 and V is TRBV4-1, with TRBD1 as a possible D gene (5 bases). The V gene's germline CDR1 is MGHRA and CDR2 YSYEKL. This CDR3 has 15 amino acids. V was pared by 3 bases and J by 3 bases, with 12 bases between. CDR3 sequence: CASSQTRQSGNTIYF. The DNA of the CDR3 is TGCGCCAGCAGCCAGACGAGACAGAGTGGAAACACCATATATTTT.

The genes are TRBV10-3 and TRBJ2-5; D may be TRBD2 (7 bases). Looked up from germline, CDR1 is ENHRY and CDR2 is SYGVKD. V lost 0 bases and J lost 2, with 16 bases in between. CDR3 length: 17 residues. CDR3 nucleotides: TGTGCCATCAGTGAGTCTACGGGGGGCCAATTTCAAGAGACCCAGTACTTC. It codes for CAISESTGGQFQETQYF.

The CDR3 DNA reads as TGTGCCAGCAGCTACGGGTCTGGTGGCATCGAGCAGTACTTC. Translating gives CASSYGSGGIEQYF. The chain is built from TRBV7-9 and TRBJ2-7; D is unclear. The germline V gene has CDR1 SEHNR and CDR2 FQNEAQ (reference sequence). V dropped 4 bases and J dropped 6 bases, with 16 bases sitting between them. This CDR3 is 14 amino acids long.

The chain is built from TRBV9 and TRBJ2-3; 8 bases map to TRBD2. Germline V CDR1 and CDR2: SGDLS, YYNGEE. The V gene end was trimmed by 0 bases and the J gene end by 2 bases; junction bases not matched to a gene: 11. The CDR3 has 18 amino acids. CDR3 in amino acids: CASSVGLAGGLNTDTQYF. CDR3 nucleotide sequence: TGTGCCAGCAGCGTAGGATTGGCGGGGGGACTAAACACAGATACGCAGTATTTT.

V is TRBV9 and J is TRBJ2-3; 8 bases are shared with TRBD2. Losses at the gene ends were 0 bases for V and 6 bases for J; bases not matched to a gene: 12. The germline gives CDR1 SGDLS, CDR2 YYNGEE. The CDR3 has 17 residues. The chain's CDR3 is CASSVGTSSGGEDTQYF. CDR3 nucleotides: TGTGCCAGCAGCGTAGGGACTAGCAGCGGGGGTGAGGATACGCAGTATTTT.

This chain links TRBV28 with TRBJ2-2; unclear D gene. V lost 1 base to trimming and J lost 8 bases, with 5 bases between them. Germline values: CDR1 MDHEN, CDR2 SYDVKM. This CDR3 is 12 amino acids long. The CDR3: CASSLSTGELFF. For the CDR3, the DNA is TGTGCCAGCAGTTTATCGACAGGGGAGCTGTTTTTT.

J is TRBJ2-2 and V is TRBV11-3, with a possible D match to TRBD2 (7 bases). The V end lost 1 base, the J end lost 2 bases, and 11 bases lay between the germline ends. This CDR3 is 16 amino acids long. Per germline, CDR1 SGHNT and CDR2 YENEEA. The CDR3 DNA reads as TGTGCCAGCAGCTTAGGGCGGGGGCTAAACACCGGGGAGCTGTTTTTT. It yields the protein CASSLGRGLNTGELFF.

The chain uses TRBV14 and TRBJ2-1; 12 bases match TRBD2. With 5 bases clipped from V and 4 bases from J, the junction kept 15 bases outside the gene matches. CDR3 length equals 19 residues. CDR1 is SGHDN, CDR2 FVKESK, per germline. CDR3 sequence (DNA): TGTGCCAGCAGCTTCCGCCGACAGACCCTAGCGGGGGGGTACAATGAGCAGTTCTTC. Translated: CASSFRRQTLAGGYNEQFF.

The CDR3 sequence is CASSFGYSNQPQHF. The CDR3 coding sequence is TGTGCCAGCAGTTTCGGGTACAGCAATCAGCCCCAGCATTTT. V usage is TRBV27 and J usage is TRBJ1-5; no firm D call. In germline, CDR1 is MNHEY, CDR2 SMNVEV (reference sequence). V shed 3 bases and J shed 1 base, with 7 bases lying between them. The CDR3 covers 14 residues.

In regard to this clone: An end of the junction differs from the germline gene, which may be a read error. V usage is TRBV19 and J usage is TRBJ2-7, with D possibly TRBD1 on 6 matching bases. The CDR3 is 13 amino acids. CDR1 and CDR2 from the germline V gene are LNHDA and SQIVND (reference sequence). The CDR3 bases are TGTGCCAGTAGGGGGACACCCTCCAACGAGCAGTACTTC. Translating it yields CASRGTPSNEQYF.

This chain joins TRBV7-3 and TRBJ2-5; a possible D gene is TRBD1 (6 bases). The CDR3 consists of 13 residues. Germline V gene sequence: CDR1 SGHTA, CDR2 FQGTGA. V lost 6 bases and J 1 base, leaving 9 bases between the germline ends. CDR3 DNA sequence: TGTGCCAGCAGGAGGGACATCCAAGAGACCCAGTACTTC. Its translation: CASRRDIQETQYF.

The chain uses TRBV3-1 (or the pseudogene TRBV3-2) and TRBJ1-4, with 10 bases matching TRBD1. In germline, CDR1 is LGHDT, CDR2 YNNKEL (reference sequence). The CDR3 extends over 14 amino acids. With V trimmed by 3 bases and J by 7 bases, 2 bases remained unmatched. CDR3 DNA: TGTGCCAGCAGCCAGAGACAGGGGGCTGAAAAACTGTTTTTT. Translated: CASSQRQGAEKLFF.

This clone was seen at least ten times. The sample carries other DNA sequences with the same CDR3. The rearrangement joins TRBV4-1 to TRBJ2-1; D might be TRBD2 (5 bases). The CDR3 length is 12 residues. V was trimmed by 2 bases and J by 7 bases, leaving 6 bases between them. From germline, CDR1 is MGHRA and CDR2 YSYEKL. CDR3 amino acids: CASSQTGNEQFF. In DNA, the CDR3 is TGCGCCAGCAGCCAAACGGGGAATGAGCAGTTCTTC.

The genes are TRBV2 and TRBJ2-7; 8 nucleotides align to TRBD2. The CDR3 totals 13 residues. Per the germline V gene, CDR1 is SNHLY and CDR2 is FYNNEI. The J segment lost 2 bases and the V segment lost 6 bases, leaving 3 bases of the junction unmatched. DNA for the CDR3: TGTGCCAGCAGCGGGGGGGGCACCTACGAGCAGTACTTC. Translated: CASSGGGTYEQYF.